One T cell receptor beta chain is described in this entry. Germline values: CDR1 LGHDT, CDR2 YNNKEL (reference sequence). The CDR3 is made up of 16 amino acids. The V gene lost 6 bases and the J gene lost 1 base, with 16 bases spanning the gap. This sample was included in a study of CD8 T cells in Susac syndrome. RNA was extracted with the RNeasy kit, and a quantity of about 0.45 to 1 ug was reverse transcribed using random hexamers. TCRdb re-derived calls from the immunoSEQ multiplex PCR reads in MiXCR, one entry per CDR3 protein. The sample consists of about 25,000 distinct CDR3 sequences, roughly 94% of them appearing once.

The V call is TRBV3-1, the J call TRBJ2-1, with a possible D match to TRBD1 (6 bases). The source is a human donor in good health. Sequencing was carried out using CD8+ T cells from PBMCs. The CDR3 is CASRASRDTSYNEQFF. The CDR3 nucleotides read TGTGCCAGCAGGGCCAGCCGGGACACTTCCTACAATGAGCAGTTCTTC.